Below, one TCR beta chain is given with its context. Original analysis: Amplification of reference gene primers was used by the study to estimate nucleated cell counts. The data were produced by immunoSEQ multiplex PCR, yet TCRdb's version contains in-frame clones alone and is incomplete. That table supplies the V and J calls and clone size; D and trimming were determined from the DNA. Among some 42,000 clones, 76% were seen once, and the ten largest hold roughly a quarter. This CDR3 is built from 15 residues. The ends were cut back, 0 bases at V and 3 bases at J, with 11 bases in the middle. The germline V gene encodes CDR1 SGHRS and CDR2 YFSETQ. This specimen belongs to a study of blood T cell repertoires in COVID-19. The overall study: Samples came from the United States, Italy and Spain, spanning acute and convalescent COVID-19. The analysed material was cDNA or gDNA that came from T cells, B-cell-depleted T cells, or PBMCs.

The sequenced material came from peripheral blood. The rearrangement uses TRBV5-1 and TRBJ2-3; D call uncertain. The receptor's source is a man older than 75 with acute or convalescent COVID-19. The CDR3 loop reads CASSLATKFTDTQYF. The CDR3 DNA follows: TGCGCCAGCAGCTTGGCCACTAAATTTACAGATACGCAGTATTTT.